This passage covers 31 T cell receptor beta chains from one sample sequenced in a study of blood T cells in healthy people across ages (dated by TCRdb to 2014 to 2015). The library was prepared using 5' RACE. The sequencer listed for this sample is Illumina HiSeq 2500. A second PCR of roughly 7 to 11 cycles was performed with a sample-barcoded 5' primer and a J-beta primer mix. TCRdb trimmed public reads at Q25 via fastp, called clones via MiXCR and kept in-frame beta chains. For every CDR3 protein sequence, its rows merge into one entry that carries the most common genes and DNA. This sample gives roughly 1,500,000 distinct CDR3 sequences in total; almost 35% of them show up just once. The ten largest make up roughly 12% of the sample. Sequencing was carried out using blood. These receptors all stem from a woman between 25 and 40 years old in good health.

In its sample, this clonotype was seen a few times. The V call is TRBV12-3 or TRBV12-4, the J call TRBJ2-1; 12 bases align to TRBD2. The CDR3 loop spans 14 amino acids. J lost 8 bases, V lost 8 bases, and 7 bases had no gene match. CDR3 nucleotide sequence: TGTGCCAGCTATAAGACTAGCGGGAGACATGAGCAGTTCTTC. Translated: CASYKTSGRHEQFF.

This clonotype was counted between two and nine times. The chain has TRBV7-9 and TRBJ2-5; D is unresolved. From germline, CDR1 is SEHNR and CDR2 FQNEAQ (reference sequence). This CDR3 spans 14 amino acids. The V end was cut by 2 bases, the J end by 4 bases, with 11 bases between. CDR3 in amino acids: CASSLFLTAETQYF. For the CDR3, the DNA is TGTGCCAGCAGCTTATTCCTCACCGCAGAGACCCAGTACTTC. Full variable domain (remainder filled in from reference TRBV7-9 and TRBJ2-5): DTGVSQNPRHKITKRGQNVTFRCDPISEHNRLYWYRQTLGQGPEFLTYFQNEAQLEKSRLLSDRFSAERPKGSFSTLEIQRTEQGDSAMYLCASSLFLTAETQYFGPGTRLLVL.

This clonotype came up a few times. V and J are TRBV9 and TRBJ2-3; D is perhaps TRBD2 (5 bases). V was pared by 4 bases and J by 0 bases, with 15 bases between. Germline assignment: CDR1 SGDLS and CDR2 YYNGEE. The CDR3 extends over 16 amino acids. The CDR3 reads CASSPIGVSSTDTQYF. The DNA of the CDR3 is TGTGCCAGCAGCCCGATCGGGGTATCTAGCACAGATACGCAGTATTTT.

This clonotype has only a few counts. The rearrangement joins TRBV28 to TRBJ2-3; 7 nucleotides match TRBD1. V shed 3 bases and J 1 base; nucleotides not matched to a gene: 1. CDR1 is MDHEN, CDR2 SYDVKM, per germline. This CDR3 contains 14 residues. The CDR3 sequence is CASSFRGRTDTQYF. The DNA for the CDR3 is TGTGCCAGCAGTTTTAGGGGGCGCACAGATACGCAGTATTTT. The full variable domain, completed using reference TRBV28 and TRBJ2-3, is DVKVTQSSRYLVKRTGEKVFLECVQDMDHENMFWYRQDPGLGLRLIYFSYDVKMKEKGDIPEGYSVSREKKERFSLILESASTNQTSMYLCASSFRGRTDTQYFGPGTRLTVL.

The chain has TRBV28 and TRBJ2-1; D is possibly TRBD2 (5 bases). The CDR3 is 13 residues long. Trimming stripped 8 bases from V and 8 bases from J, with 16 bases between. CDR1 is MDHEN, CDR2 SYDVKM, per germline. CDR3 sequence reads: CASGVAKGHEQFF. The CDR3 region has the DNA TGTGCCAGCGGTGTAGCGAAGGGCCATGAGCAGTTCTTC.

The CDR3 nucleotides are TGCAGCGTTGAAGTGGCGGACAGGGGGATGTGTCAGCCCCAGCATTTT. This encodes CSVEVADRGMCQPQHF. The chain joins TRBV29-1 to TRBJ1-5; TRBD1 agrees at 10 bases. CDR1 is SQVTM and CDR2 is ANQGSEA in the germline V gene. Unmatched junction bases numbered 9, after V lost 1 base and J lost 6 bases. The CDR3 has 16 amino acids.

This clonotype was seen ten or more times. The rearrangement joins TRBV20-1 to TRBJ2-7, with TRBD1 as a possible D gene (7 bases). Germline CDR1 and CDR2: DFQATT and SNEGSKA (reference sequence). The V gene lost 2 bases and the J gene lost 1 base, with 15 bases spanning the gap. This CDR3 spans 15 amino acids. The CDR3 DNA reads as TGCAGTGCTAGATGGAGGGACAGATCATCCTACGAGCAGTACTTC. Translated: CSARWRDRSSYEQYF.

The chain combines TRBV11-2 with TRBJ2-7; the D gene is possibly TRBD2 (7 bases). The CDR3 sequence is 14 residues long. Germline V gene sequence: CDR1 SGHAT, CDR2 FQNNGV. The V end was cut by 5 bases, the J end by 4 bases, with 15 bases between. In DNA form, the CDR3 reads TGTGCCAGCAGCACCAATAGGGGGGGGTACGAGCAGTACTTC. The encoded protein is CASSTNRGGYEQYF.

The chain carries TRBV5-1 and TRBJ2-4, with D hard to call. The germline CDR1 and CDR2 sequences are SGHRS and YFSETQ. This CDR3 is built from 14 residues. V was trimmed by 2 bases and J by 8 bases, leaving 14 bases between them. The CDR3 protein is CASSLGLVLDIQYF. The CDR3 coding sequence is TGCGCCAGCAGCTTAGGGTTGGTCCTCGACATTCAGTACTTC. Using reference TRBV5-1 and TRBJ2-4 for the parts outside the CDR3, the full variable domain is KAGVTQTPRYLIKTRGQQVTLSCSPISGHRSVSWYQQTPGQGLQFLFEYFSETQRNKGNFPGRFSGRQFSNSRSEMNVSTLELGDSALYLCASSLGLVLDIQYFGAGTRLSVL.

Details on this clonotype: A much larger clone lies one base from this, so it may be a read error. CDR3 sequence reads: CSAVRRHGYTF. For the CDR3, the DNA is TGCAGTGCTGTCCGGAGGCATGGCTACACCTTC. The gene calls are TRBV20-1 and TRBJ1-2; unclear D gene. V lost 5 bases to trimming and J lost 6 bases, with 10 bases between them. Per germline, CDR1 DFQATT and CDR2 SNEGSKA (reference sequence). This CDR3 is built from 11 residues.

The genes are TRBV2 and TRBJ1-1, with D perhaps matching TRBD1 (5 bases). Germline values: CDR1 SNHLY, CDR2 FYNNEI. The CDR3 is 12 residues long. V shed 1 base and J shed 7 bases, with 7 bases lying between them. The CDR3 is CASSEDQGEAFF. CDR3 nucleotides: TGTGCCAGCAGTGAAGACCAGGGTGAAGCTTTCTTT.

The chain couples TRBV20-1 to TRBJ2-6, with D perhaps matching TRBD2 (5 bases). Looked up from germline, CDR1 is DFQATT and CDR2 is SNEGSKA (reference sequence). CDR3 length: 13 residues. The CDR3 sequence: CGGGQIGANVLTF. The CDR3 region has the DNA TGCGGAGGAGGCCAAATTGGGGCCAACGTCCTGACTTTC.

The chain has TRBV20-1 and TRBJ2-1; TRBD2 matches at 8 bases. Germline CDR1 DFQATT, CDR2 SNEGSKA (reference sequence). V was clipped by 0 bases and J by 6 bases; unmatched bases: 16. CDR3 length: 18 residues. The CDR3 protein is CSARDPEREIRTCNEQFF. CDR3 nucleotides: TGCAGTGCTAGAGATCCGGAGCGGGAGATAAGAACCTGCAATGAGCAGTTCTTC.

This clonotype was recorded many times. V gene TRBV10-3 combines with J gene TRBJ2-3; no definite D call. This CDR3 spans 15 amino acids. Germline V lookup: CDR1 ENHRY, CDR2 SYGVKD. V was trimmed by 2 bases and J by 2 bases, leaving 11 bases between them. CDR3 region: CAISEGEKDTDTQYF. In nucleotides, the CDR3 is TGTGCCATCAGTGAGGGGGAAAAGGACACAGATACGCAGTATTTT.

The chain uses TRBV29-1 and TRBJ2-1; 11 bases are a match to TRBD2. V shed 6 bases, J shed 4 bases, and the junction held 11 bases outside the gene matches. The germline V gene has CDR1 SQVTM and CDR2 ANQGSEA. This CDR3 comprises 16 residues. The CDR3: CSVLGTSGSAYNEQFF. The CDR3 DNA reads as TGCAGCGTCCTCGGGACTAGCGGCTCAGCTTACAATGAGCAGTTCTTC.

This clonotype was recorded a few times. The chain uses TRBV6-1 and TRBJ2-5; 9 bases map to TRBD1. CDR3 length equals 14 residues. V trimming: 7 bases; J trimming: 5 bases; junction bases outside the gene matches: 8. Germline-derived CDR1 and CDR2 are MNHNS and SASEGT. For the CDR3, the DNA is TGTGCCAGCACACAGGGGGCGCGCGTGGAGACCCAGTACTTC. This gives the protein CASTQGARVETQYF.

This chain joins TRBV6-1 and TRBJ2-7, with D perhaps TRBD1 (5 bases). Germline lookup yields CDR1 MNHNS and CDR2 SASEGT. V lost 1 base and J lost 2, with 9 bases in between. This CDR3 has 14 residues. CDR3 amino acids: CASSEVRGTYEQYF. The CDR3 DNA follows: TGTGCCAGCAGTGAAGTTAGGGGAACCTACGAGCAGTACTTC.

This chain joins TRBV30 and TRBJ2-2; 7 bases fit TRBD2. CDR1 is GTSNPN and CDR2 is SVGIG in the germline V gene (reference sequence). The V and J ends lost 3 bases and 6 bases, in that order; junction bases with no gene match: 4. The CDR3 loop spans 13 amino acids. The CDR3 spells CAWSAGDAGELFF. Written as DNA, the CDR3 is TGTGCCTGGAGCGCGGGAGACGCCGGGGAGCTGTTTTTT.

This chain joins TRBV7-9 and TRBJ1-6; no reliable D call. V was shortened by 5 bases and J by 7 bases, with 12 bases between the two germline ends. Per germline, CDR1 SEHNR and CDR2 FQNEAQ (reference sequence). The CDR3 is 14 amino acids. CDR3 region: CASSNRVVNSPLHF. The CDR3 DNA follows: TGTGCCAGCAGCAACCGAGTTGTGAATTCACCCCTCCACTTT.

In this sample, this clonotype turned up a few times. The rearrangement links TRBV12-3 or TRBV12-4 to TRBJ1-2; no firm D call. CDR3 length: 11 residues. V shed 10 bases and J shed 2 bases, with 8 bases lying between them. The DNA of the CDR3 is TGTGCCACGGACGGAAACTATGGCTACACCTTC. This encodes CATDGNYGYTF.

This CDR3 is CASSHVLQGSAFEQYF. The CDR3 DNA is TGCGCCAGCAGCCACGTACTACAGGGATCTGCGTTTGAGCAGTACTTC. The chain has TRBV4-1 and TRBJ2-7, with D possibly matching TRBD1 (6 bases). V shed 3 bases and J shed 7 bases, with 22 bases lying between them. Germline V gene sequence: CDR1 MGHRA, CDR2 YSYEKL. This CDR3 contains 16 residues.

The chain carries TRBV30 and TRBJ1-1; D is ambiguous. Germline V gene sequence: CDR1 GTSNPN, CDR2 SVGIG (reference sequence). This CDR3 is 14 amino acids long. V lost 0 bases to trimming and J lost 0 bases, with 8 bases between them. CDR3 nucleotide sequence: TGTGCCTGGAGTGTAGGAGGGCTGAACACTGAAGCTTTCTTT. Amino acids: CAWSVGGLNTEAFF.

This clonotype was counted a few times. One junction end disagrees with the germline gene, perhaps due to a read error. The chain uses TRBV20-1 and TRBJ2-6, with a tentative D call TRBD1 (5 bases). The CDR3 consists of 15 residues. The V gene's germline CDR1 is DFQATT and CDR2 SNEGSKA (reference sequence). CDR3 DNA: TGCAGTGCTAGAGATCAGTCCTCTGGGGCCAACATCCTGACTTTC. Its protein is CSARDQSSGANILTF.

This clonotype was counted a few times. The J gene is TRBJ1-1, the V gene TRBV4-2; TRBD1 matches 9 bases. In germline, CDR1 is LGHNA, CDR2 YNFKEQ. Trimming took 0 bases from V and 5 from J; bases not matched to a gene: 13. The CDR3 totals 18 residues. CDR3 sequence: CASSQDRTGARERTEAFF. CDR3 DNA sequence: TGTGCCAGCAGCCAAGATAGGACAGGGGCGAGGGAGAGGACTGAAGCTTTCTTT.

The chain combines TRBV4-1 with TRBJ2-7, with D hard to call. The CDR3 runs 14 residues. Germline-derived CDR1 and CDR2 are MGHRA and YSYEKL. Trimming shortened V by 0 bases and J by 6 bases, and 12 bases separated the two germline ends. The DNA of the CDR3 is TGCGCCAGCAGCCAAGAAGGCTGGCTTCTCGAGCAGTACTTC. Protein product: CASSQEGWLLEQYF.

This clonotype has only one observation. V usage is TRBV4-1 and J usage is TRBJ1-1; a weak D match, TRBD1 (6 bases). Germline V gene sequence: CDR1 MGHRA, CDR2 YSYEKL. The CDR3 runs to 14 residues. The germline V and J ends were trimmed by 1 base and 10 bases, with 16 bases remaining between them. Here the CDR3 reads CASSQVYGGGVAFF. CDR3 DNA sequence: TGCGCCAGCAGCCAAGTCTATGGGGGCGGAGTAGCTTTCTTT.

The CDR3 coding sequence is TGTGCCAGCAGACCCAATTCGAATTTACCTGGGGAGACCCAGTACTTC. As protein: CASRPNSNLPGETQYF. The rearrangement uses TRBV27 and TRBJ2-5; D gene ambiguous. The germline CDR1 and CDR2 sequences are MNHEY and SMNVEV (reference sequence). This CDR3 has 16 residues. Trimming removed 6 bases from V and 5 bases from J, with 22 bases in between.

The CDR3 region has the DNA TGTGCCAGCTCAGCCGGAGTATTGGGGGATCCCGATGGCTACACCTTC. It is translated as CASSAGVLGDPDGYTF. This chain uses TRBV18 with TRBJ1-2; D may be TRBD1 (5 bases). With 5 bases removed from V and 6 bases from J, the gap between germline ends came to 22 bases. The V gene's germline CDR1 is KGHSH and CDR2 LQKENI. The CDR3 spans 16 residues.

This clonotype was recorded at least ten times. The rearrangement uses TRBV28 and TRBJ2-7; 11 bases align to TRBD2. There are 15 residues in the CDR3. The V segment lost 6 bases and the J segment 3 bases; nucleotides outside the gene matches: 7. Germline V CDR1 and CDR2: MDHEN, SYDVKM. CDR3 DNA: TGTGCCAGCAGATCGCGACTAGCGGGGAGCTACGAGCAGTACTTC. This sequence encodes CASRSRLAGSYEQYF.

J is TRBJ2-1 and V is TRBV4-1; no clear D gene. Trimming pared 2 bases from V and 4 bases from J, leaving 9 bases between. The CDR3 is 14 residues long. Germline V CDR1 and CDR2: MGHRA, YSYEKL. The CDR3 loop is CASSQLSVYNEQFF. CDR3 in DNA: TGCGCCAGCAGCCAACTAAGCGTTTACAATGAGCAGTTCTTC.

The rearrangement links TRBV13 to TRBJ2-7, with D possibly being TRBD1 (8 bases). The CDR3 contains 14 residues. The ends were cut back, 5 bases at V and 4 bases at J, with 15 bases in the middle. Germline-derived CDR1 and CDR2 are PRHDT and FYEKMQ (reference sequence). CDR3 coding DNA: TGTGCCAGCAGCGCGGGGGACAGGATGTACGAGCAGTACTTC. As protein: CASSAGDRMYEQYF.